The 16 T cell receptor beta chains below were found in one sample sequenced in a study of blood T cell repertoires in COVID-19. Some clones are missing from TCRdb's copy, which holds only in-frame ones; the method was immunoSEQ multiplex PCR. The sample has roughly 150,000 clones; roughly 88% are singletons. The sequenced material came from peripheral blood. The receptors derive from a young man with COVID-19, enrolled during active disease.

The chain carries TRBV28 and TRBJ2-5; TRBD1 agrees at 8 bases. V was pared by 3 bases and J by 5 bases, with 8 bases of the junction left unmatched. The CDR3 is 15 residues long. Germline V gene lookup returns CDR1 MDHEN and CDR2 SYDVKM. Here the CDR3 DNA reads TGTGCCAGCAGTTTTCGGACAGGGAGTAGGGAGACCCAGTACTTC. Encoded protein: CASSFRTGSRETQYF.

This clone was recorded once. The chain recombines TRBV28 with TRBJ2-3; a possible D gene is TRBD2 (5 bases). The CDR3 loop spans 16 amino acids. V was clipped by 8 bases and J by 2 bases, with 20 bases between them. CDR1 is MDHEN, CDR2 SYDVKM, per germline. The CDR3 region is CASVHGGPFPTDTQYF. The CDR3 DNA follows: TGTGCCAGCGTCCACGGCGGGCCATTCCCCACAGATACGCAGTATTTT.

The CDR3 sequence: CASSWRPAVGNEQFF. The CDR3, as DNA: TGTGCCAGCAGCTGGAGACCCGCGGTAGGCAATGAGCAGTTCTTC. V and J are TRBV7-2 and TRBJ2-1; D call uncertain. The CDR3 covers 15 residues. Germline CDR1 reads SGHTA; CDR2 reads FQGNSA. V shed 4 bases and J shed 6 bases, with 16 bases lying between them.

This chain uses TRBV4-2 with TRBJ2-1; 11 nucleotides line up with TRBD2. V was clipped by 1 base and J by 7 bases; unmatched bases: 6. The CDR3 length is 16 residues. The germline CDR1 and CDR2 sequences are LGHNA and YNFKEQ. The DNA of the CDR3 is TGTGCCAGCAGCCAAGGGGTAGCGGGAGGGCGAAATGAGCAGTTCTTC. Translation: CASSQGVAGGRNEQFF.

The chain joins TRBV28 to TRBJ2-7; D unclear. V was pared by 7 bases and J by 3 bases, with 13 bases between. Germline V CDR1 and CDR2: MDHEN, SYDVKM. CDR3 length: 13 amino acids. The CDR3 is CASKERGRYEQYF. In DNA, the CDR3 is TGTGCCAGCAAGGAGCGAGGTCGCTACGAGCAGTACTTC.

The CDR3 region is CASSQDPGSGYNEQFF. In DNA form, the CDR3 reads TGTGCCAGCAGCCAAGATCCCGGGAGCGGCTACAATGAGCAGTTCTTC. The chain couples TRBV3-1 (or the pseudogene TRBV3-2) to TRBJ2-1; D is possibly TRBD2 (6 bases). The CDR3 loop spans 16 amino acids. Germline-derived CDR1 and CDR2 are LGHDT and YNNKEL (reference sequence). V was shortened by 0 bases and J by 3 bases, with 12 bases between the two germline ends.

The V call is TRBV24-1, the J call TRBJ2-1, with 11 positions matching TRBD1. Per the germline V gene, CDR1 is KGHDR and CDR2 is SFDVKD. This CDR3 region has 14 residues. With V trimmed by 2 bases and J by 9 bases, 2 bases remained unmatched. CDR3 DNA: TGTGCCACCAGTGATTGGACAGGGGGCGGTGAGCAGTTCTTC. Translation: CATSDWTGGGEQFF.

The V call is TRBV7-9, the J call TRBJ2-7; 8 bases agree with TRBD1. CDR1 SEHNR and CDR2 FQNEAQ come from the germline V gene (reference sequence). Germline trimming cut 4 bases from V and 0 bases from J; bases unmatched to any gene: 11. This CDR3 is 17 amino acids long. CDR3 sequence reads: CASSSGQGSTNSYEQYF. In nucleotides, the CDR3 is TGTGCCAGCAGCTCCGGACAGGGTTCGACGAACTCCTACGAGCAGTACTTC.

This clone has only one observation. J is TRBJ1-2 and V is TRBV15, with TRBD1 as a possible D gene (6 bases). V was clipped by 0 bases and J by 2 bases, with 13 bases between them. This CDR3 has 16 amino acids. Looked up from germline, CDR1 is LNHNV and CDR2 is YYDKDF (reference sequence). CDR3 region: CATSRDQTGANYGYTF. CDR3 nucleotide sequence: TGTGCCACCAGCAGAGATCAGACAGGAGCCAACTATGGCTACACCTTC.

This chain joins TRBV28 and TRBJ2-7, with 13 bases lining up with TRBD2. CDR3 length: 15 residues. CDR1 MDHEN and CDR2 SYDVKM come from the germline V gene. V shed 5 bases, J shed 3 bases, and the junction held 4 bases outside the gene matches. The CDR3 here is CASSKLAGGFYEQYF. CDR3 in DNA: TGTGCCAGCAGTAAACTAGCGGGAGGGTTCTACGAGCAGTACTTC.

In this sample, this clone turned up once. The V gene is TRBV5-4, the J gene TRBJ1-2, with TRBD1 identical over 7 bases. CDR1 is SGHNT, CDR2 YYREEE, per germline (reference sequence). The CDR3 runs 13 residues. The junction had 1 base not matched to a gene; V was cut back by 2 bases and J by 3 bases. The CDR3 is CASSFDRDYGYTF. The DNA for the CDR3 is TGTGCCAGCAGCTTCGACAGGGACTATGGCTACACCTTC.

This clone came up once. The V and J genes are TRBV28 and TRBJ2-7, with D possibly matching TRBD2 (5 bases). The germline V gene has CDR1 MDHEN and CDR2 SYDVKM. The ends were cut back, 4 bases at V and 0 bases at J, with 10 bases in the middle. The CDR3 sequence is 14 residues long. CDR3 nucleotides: TGTGCCAGCAGTTGGGGAGATGGCTCCTACGAGCAGTACTTC. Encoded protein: CASSWGDGSYEQYF.

The DNA for the CDR3 is TGTGCCAGCCCAAGCGGGGGCACCGGGGAGCTGTTTTTT. This gives the protein CASPSGGTGELFF. The V and J genes are TRBV3-1 (or the pseudogene TRBV3-2) and TRBJ2-2; 8 bases agree with TRBD2. With V trimmed by 8 bases and J by 4 bases, 3 bases remained unmatched. From germline, CDR1 is LGHDT and CDR2 YNNKEL (reference sequence). The CDR3 is 13 amino acids.

The CDR3: CASSFQQGANSPLHF. In DNA, the CDR3 is TGTGCCAGCAGCTTCCAACAGGGGGCCAATTCACCCCTCCACTTT. This sequence joins TRBV9 and TRBJ1-6; 9 nucleotides line up with TRBD1. J lost 7 bases, V lost 4 bases, and 6 bases had no gene match. This CDR3 is 15 amino acids long. The germline V gene has CDR1 SGDLS and CDR2 YYNGEE.

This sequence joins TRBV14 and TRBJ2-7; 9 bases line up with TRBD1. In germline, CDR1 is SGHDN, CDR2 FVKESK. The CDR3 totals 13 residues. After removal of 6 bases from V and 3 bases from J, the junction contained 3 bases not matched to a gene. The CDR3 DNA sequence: TGTGCCAGCAGTAACAGGGGGCTCTACGAGCAGTACTTC. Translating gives CASSNRGLYEQYF. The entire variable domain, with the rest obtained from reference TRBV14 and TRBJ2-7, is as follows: EAGVTQFPSHSVIEKGQTVTLRCDPISGHDNLYWYRRVMGKEIKFLLHFVKESKQDESGMPNNRFLAERTGGTYSTLKVQPAELEDSGVYFCASSNRGLYEQYFGPGTRLTVT.

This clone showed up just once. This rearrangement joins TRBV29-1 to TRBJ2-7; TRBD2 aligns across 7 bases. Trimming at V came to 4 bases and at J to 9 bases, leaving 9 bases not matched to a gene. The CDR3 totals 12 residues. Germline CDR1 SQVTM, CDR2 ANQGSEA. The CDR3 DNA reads TGCAGCGTTGCCCCAGCGGGACGGGGGCAGTACTTC. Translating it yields CSVAPAGRGQYF.